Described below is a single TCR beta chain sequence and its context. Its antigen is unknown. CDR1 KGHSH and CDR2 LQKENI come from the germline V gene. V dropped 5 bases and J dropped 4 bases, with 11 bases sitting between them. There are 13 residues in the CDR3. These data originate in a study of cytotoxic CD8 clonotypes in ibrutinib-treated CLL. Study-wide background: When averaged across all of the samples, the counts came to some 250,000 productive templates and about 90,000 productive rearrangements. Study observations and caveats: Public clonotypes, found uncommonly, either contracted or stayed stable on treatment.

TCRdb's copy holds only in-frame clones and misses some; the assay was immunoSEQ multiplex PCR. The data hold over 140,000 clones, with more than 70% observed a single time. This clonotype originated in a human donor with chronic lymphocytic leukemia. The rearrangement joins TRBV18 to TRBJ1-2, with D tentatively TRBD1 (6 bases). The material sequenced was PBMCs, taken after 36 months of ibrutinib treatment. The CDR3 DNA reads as TGTGCCAGCTCAGGGGACATGATCTATGGCTACACCTTC. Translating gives CASSGDMIYGYTF.